This T cell receptor (beta chain) comes out of a study of blood T cell repertoires in COVID-19. Overall study context: Samples of COVID-19 (acute and convalescent) were obtained from the United States, Italy and Spain. In each case, the material was cDNA or gDNA derived from T cells, B-cell-depleted T cells, or PBMCs.

Measured with immunoSEQ multiplex PCR; TCRdb has only the in-frame clones, and not every one. The sample holds roughly 38,000 clones, around 78% seen once. The V gene end was trimmed by 2 bases and the J gene end by 7 bases; junction bases not matched to a gene: 14. Germline V gene data show CDR1 as LGHNA and CDR2 as YNFKEQ. CDR3 length: 17 amino acids. The receptor was derived from a man in his sixties with acute or convalescent COVID-19. The sequenced sample was peripheral blood. This rearrangement joins TRBV4-2 to TRBJ2-7; 10 nucleotides align to TRBD1. DNA of the CDR3: TGTGCCAGCAGCCAACTCCACGCCGGGACAGGGGCGGTGGAGCAGTACTTC. Residues: CASSQLHAGTGAVEQYF.